This T cell receptor (beta chain) appears in the sequencing data of a study of patients and donors after allogeneic stem cell transplantation. This CDR3 has 18 residues. The germline CDR1 and CDR2 sequences are SGHAT and FQDESV (reference sequence). Losses at the gene ends were 2 bases for V and 4 bases for J; bases not matched to a gene: 14. MiXCR, applied by TCRdb to the RT-PCR reads, yields one record per CDR3 protein. The sample holds some 60,000 distinct CDR3 sequences, roughly 14% seen once. Sequences were obtained from blood, either unsorted or a sorted T cell fraction (not recorded which). This TCR was sampled from a human donor who was either an allogeneic HSCT recipient or a stem cell or donor lymphocyte infusion donor (not recorded which). It is not recorded whose cells these are; they may come from a transplant donor. The chain recombines TRBV11-1 with TRBJ1-5; 7 nucleotides match TRBD1. The CDR3 DNA reads as TGTGCCAGCAGCTTACCCCGACAGGGCGAACAAACGAATCAGCCCCAGCATTTT. It codes for CASSLPRQGEQTNQPQHF. Full variable domain (missing parts from reference TRBV11-1 and TRBJ1-5): EAEVAQSPRYKITEKSQAVAFWCDPISGHATLYWYRQILGQGPELLVQFQDESVVDDSQLPKDRFSAERLKGVDSTLKIQPAELGDSAMYLCASSLPRQGEQTNQPQHFGDGTRLSIL.